These 2 T cell receptor beta chains share one sample of origin, sequenced in a study of blood T cell repertoires in COVID-19. Assay: immunoSEQ multiplex PCR; the TCRdb copy retains only in-frame clones and omits some. The sample includes around 190,000 clones, 88% seen only once; the top ten take roughly 9%. Sequenced: PBMCs or T cells enriched from blood (not recorded which). The receptors were sampled from a woman aged 18 to 35 who had recovered from COVID-19.

The chain couples TRBV7-9 to TRBJ2-2; D not certain. Deletions cut 3 bases from V and 4 bases from J, with 9 bases between. Germline assignment: CDR1 SEHNR and CDR2 FQNEAQ (reference sequence). CDR3 size: 14 residues. The CDR3 loop is CASSFSAVTGELFF. CDR3 DNA: TGTGCCAGCAGCTTCTCCGCGGTCACCGGGGAGCTGTTTTTT.

This clone was recorded once. J is TRBJ2-5 and V is TRBV10-3, with 11 bases matching TRBD2. The junction had 9 bases not matched to a gene; V was cut back by 0 bases and J by 9 bases. Germline V gene lookup returns CDR1 ENHRY and CDR2 SYGVKD. The CDR3 sequence is 16 residues long. The CDR3 here is CAISESLAGGLGAQYF. The CDR3 DNA sequence: TGTGCCATCAGTGAGTCCCTAGCGGGAGGCTTAGGGGCCCAGTACTTC.